This is a list of T cell receptor beta chains from one sample in a study of blood T cells in healthy people across ages. A single record per CDR3 protein comes from TCRdb applying MiXCR to the 5' RACE reads. The sample holds hundreds of thousands of distinct CDR3 sequences, over 40% seen once. Sequences were obtained from blood. The receptors were gathered from a man aged 80 or over in good health. Each CDR3 is given with its conserved first and last residue. The order of the fields is V gene, D gene, clone size, J gene, CDR3 DNA, CDR3 protein. The D gene is left open where the match is weak. Clone size, where shown, is once, few, many, or a class for clones that have expanded.

v_gene: TRBV5-1
d_gene: NA
abundance: NA
j_gene: TRBJ2-2
CDR3nt: TGCGCCAGCAGAAGGACCCCGAACACCGGGGAGCTGTTTTTT
CDR3aa: CASRRTPNTGELFF

v_gene: TRBV9
d_gene: NA
abundance: NA
j_gene: TRBJ2-2
CDR3nt: TGTGCCAGCAGCTACGGAAACACCGGGGAGCTGTTTTTT
CDR3aa: CASSYGNTGELFF

v_gene: TRBV20-1
d_gene: TRBD2
abundance: NA
j_gene: TRBJ2-3
CDR3nt: TGCAGTGCTAGGACTAGCGGGAGGGCCTGGGGAGATACGCAGTATTTT
CDR3aa: CSARTSGRAWGDTQYF

v_gene: TRBV12-5
d_gene: NA
abundance: many
j_gene: TRBJ2-7
CDR3nt: TGTGCTAGTGGTTGGTCATACGAGCAGTACTTC
CDR3aa: CASGWSYEQYF

v_gene: TRBV10-3
d_gene: NA
abundance: many
j_gene: TRBJ2-7
CDR3nt: TGTGCCATCAGTGAGGGTGAGGGGCTCCACGAGCAGTACTTC
CDR3aa: CAISEGEGLHEQYF

v_gene: TRBV6-2/TRBV6-3
d_gene: NA
abundance: NA
j_gene: TRBJ2-5
CDR3nt: TGTGCCAGCAGGGGAGGCTCGTGGACCCAGTACTTC
CDR3aa: CASRGGSWTQYF

v_gene: TRBV20-1
d_gene: NA
abundance: few
j_gene: TRBJ2-3
CDR3nt: TGCAGTGCTAGAAAGGGGGGCGATAAGGGTACGCAGTATTTT
CDR3aa: CSARKGGDKGTQYF

v_gene: TRBV5-1
d_gene: NA
abundance: NA
j_gene: TRBJ1-5
CDR3nt: TGCGCCAGCAGCTTGGCCGGATGGCCCCAGCATTTT
CDR3aa: CASSLAGWPQHF

v_gene: TRBV7-2
d_gene: TRBD2
abundance: NA
j_gene: TRBJ2-7
CDR3nt: TGTGCCAGCAGCCCACTAGCGGTCTCCTACGAGCAGTACTTC
CDR3aa: CASSPLAVSYEQYF

v_gene: TRBV10-2
d_gene: NA
abundance: few
j_gene: TRBJ1-1
CDR3nt: TGCGCCAGCAGTGAAGGGGGGACTGAAGCTTTCTTT
CDR3aa: CASSEGGTEAFF

v_gene: TRBV7-2
d_gene: TRBD2
abundance: NA
j_gene: TRBJ2-3
CDR3nt: TGTGCCAGCAGCCAAATAGCGGGAGGGCCGGTTACAGATACGCAGTATTTT
CDR3aa: CASSQIAGGPVTDTQYF

v_gene: TRBV25-1
d_gene: NA
abundance: NA
j_gene: TRBJ2-2
CDR3nt: TGTGCCAGCTCAGGGTTGGCCGGGGAGCTGTTTTTT
CDR3aa: CASSGLAGELFF

v_gene: TRBV4-1
d_gene: NA
abundance: few
j_gene: TRBJ2-3
CDR3nt: TGCGCCAGCAGCCAAGATTTTACCCCTATAGCGGCTAGCACAGATACGCAGTATTTT
CDR3aa: CASSQDFTPIAASTDTQYF

v_gene: TRBV9
d_gene: NA
abundance: NA
j_gene: TRBJ2-3
CDR3nt: TGTGCCAGCAGCGCCCGAATACAGATCAACACAGAGACGCAGTATTTT
CDR3aa: CASSARIQINTETQYF

v_gene: TRBV20-1
d_gene: TRBD1
abundance: few
j_gene: TRBJ2-7
CDR3nt: TGCAGTGCTAAATCCGGGACGGCAGGGGGCGACGAGCAGTACTTC
CDR3aa: CSAKSGTAGGDEQYF

v_gene: TRBV18
d_gene: TRBD1
abundance: NA
j_gene: TRBJ1-5
CDR3nt: TGTGCCAGCGGCGAAGGACAGGGCAATCAGCCCCAGCATTTT
CDR3aa: CASGEGQGNQPQHF

v_gene: TRBV7-2
d_gene: NA
abundance: few
j_gene: TRBJ2-7
CDR3nt: TGTGCCAGCAGCTTAGTGGAGGAGCAGTACTTC
CDR3aa: CASSLVEEQYF

v_gene: TRBV20-1
d_gene: TRBD1
abundance: NA
j_gene: TRBJ2-5
CDR3nt: TGCACCACACCAGAACAAGGACAGGTGATCTACGAGGAGTACTTC
CDR3aa: CTTPEQGQVIYEEYF

v_gene: TRBV27
d_gene: TRBD1
abundance: NA
j_gene: TRBJ1-4
CDR3nt: TGTGCCAGCAGTCAGCAGGGGGCGGGTAATGAAAAACTGTTTTTT
CDR3aa: CASSQQGAGNEKLFF

v_gene: TRBV11-2
d_gene: NA
abundance: NA
j_gene: TRBJ2-3
CDR3nt: TGTGCCAGCAGCTTCCAACCCGCAGATACGCAGTATTTT
CDR3aa: CASSFQPADTQYF

v_gene: TRBV7-9
d_gene: TRBD2
abundance: NA
j_gene: TRBJ2-5
CDR3nt: TGTGCCAGCAGCTTAGGTACTAGCGGGGGGTCCCGGGAGACCCAGTACTTC
CDR3aa: CASSLGTSGGSRETQYF

v_gene: TRBV2
d_gene: NA
abundance: few
j_gene: TRBJ2-3
CDR3nt: TGTGCGAGGGGTACGCAGTATTTT
CDR3aa: CARGTQYF

v_gene: TRBV4-2
d_gene: NA
abundance: NA
j_gene: TRBJ1-2
CDR3nt: TGTGCCAGCAGCGGTTTAGGGGGGATTAACTATGGCTACACCTTC
CDR3aa: CASSGLGGINYGYTF

v_gene: TRBV7-2
d_gene: TRBD1
abundance: NA
j_gene: TRBJ2-7
CDR3nt: TGTACCAGCAGACAGGGGGCATCTTTAAACTCCTACGAGCAGTACTTC
CDR3aa: CTSRQGASLNSYEQYF

v_gene: TRBV28
d_gene: NA
abundance: NA
j_gene: TRBJ2-5
CDR3nt: TGTGCCAGCAGTCCAAAGGCAGGGTTCGAGACCCAGTACTTC
CDR3aa: CASSPKAGFETQYF

v_gene: TRBV6-1
d_gene: NA
abundance: NA
j_gene: TRBJ1-4
CDR3nt: TGTGCCAGCAGCCTGACACCAACTAATGAAAAACTGTTTTTT
CDR3aa: CASSLTPTNEKLFF

v_gene: TRBV5-1
d_gene: NA
abundance: NA
j_gene: TRBJ1-2
CDR3nt: TGCGCCAGCAGCTCAAAAGGGGTGGGGAACTATGGCTACACCTTC
CDR3aa: CASSSKGVGNYGYTF